This T cell receptor (beta chain) was found in a study of post-analysis software for immune sequencing data. Regarding the study as a whole: Controls had lower frequencies than patients of about 5 TRBV segments, which included TRBV5-6, TRBV5-1 and TRBV20-1.

About this clonotype itself: Its cognate antigen is unknown.

Trimming took 3 bases from V and 0 from J, leaving 15 bases between them. Germline V gives CDR1 DFQATT, CDR2 SNEGSKA (reference sequence). There are 16 residues in the CDR3. Unique molecular identifiers featured in each of the TCR beta cDNA libraries. Approximately 500,000 cDNA molecules were recovered from an input of 1 to 10 million T cells. TCRdb analysed the PCR reads with MiXCR anew, one entry per CDR3 protein. The table records 800,000 to 950,000 distinct CDR3 sequences, approximately 53% of them present only once. The specimen sequenced was blood. The V call is TRBV20-1, the J call TRBJ2-1, with a tentative D call TRBD2 (6 bases). This receptor was obtained from a girl aged 5 to 17 with multiple sclerosis. Written as DNA, the CDR3 is TGCAGTGCTAGTCCCACTGAGCGGGCCTCCTACAATGAGCAGTTCTTC. This sequence encodes CSASPTERASYNEQFF.